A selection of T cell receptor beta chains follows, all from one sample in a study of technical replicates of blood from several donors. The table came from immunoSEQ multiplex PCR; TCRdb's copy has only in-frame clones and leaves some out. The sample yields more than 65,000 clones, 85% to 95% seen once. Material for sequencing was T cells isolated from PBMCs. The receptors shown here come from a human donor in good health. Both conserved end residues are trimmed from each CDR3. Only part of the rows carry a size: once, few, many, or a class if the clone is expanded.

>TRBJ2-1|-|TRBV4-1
ASSQERELDNEQF
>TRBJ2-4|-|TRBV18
ASSPWQRGAKNIQY
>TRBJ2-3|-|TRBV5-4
ASSRTGDADTQY
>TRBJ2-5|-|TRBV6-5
ASSYSGQGETQY
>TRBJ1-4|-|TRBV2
ASQGGRNEKLF
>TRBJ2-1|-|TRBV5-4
ASSPPLGGDNEQF
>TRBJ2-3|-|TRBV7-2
ASSSGQGTDTQY
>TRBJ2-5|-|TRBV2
ASSAGYQETQY
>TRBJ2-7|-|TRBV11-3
ASSPGILASHEQY
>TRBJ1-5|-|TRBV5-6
ASSFGTVNQPQH
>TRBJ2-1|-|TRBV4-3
ASSQVRGRNYNEQF
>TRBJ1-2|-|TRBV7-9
ASSPLPGTEIYGYT
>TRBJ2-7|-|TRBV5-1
ASSPPTYEQY
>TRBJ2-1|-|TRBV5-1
ASSLRWDEQF
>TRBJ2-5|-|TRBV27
ASSPWGALREETQY
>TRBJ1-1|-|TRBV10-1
ASNRQIGAYAEAF
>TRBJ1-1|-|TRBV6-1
ASSHRGFDTEAF
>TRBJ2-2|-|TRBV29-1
SVEGYGGQGYTGELF
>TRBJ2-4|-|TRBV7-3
ASSSVAGGPDIQY
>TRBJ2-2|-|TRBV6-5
ASSRLYTGELF
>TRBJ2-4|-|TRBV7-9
ASSTELAVQY
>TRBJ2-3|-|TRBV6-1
ASSVLGDRPSTDTQY
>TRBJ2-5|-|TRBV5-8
ASSHEMTGPGQETQY
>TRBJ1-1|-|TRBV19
ASSITPLVNTEAF
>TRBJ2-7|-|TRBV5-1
ASSSAASGLGREQY
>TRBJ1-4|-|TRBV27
ASSLVGAINEKLF
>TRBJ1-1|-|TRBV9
ATEWGRMLMNTEAF
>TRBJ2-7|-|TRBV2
ASHRTSGYEQY
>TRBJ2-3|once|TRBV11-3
ASSFFRDTDTQY
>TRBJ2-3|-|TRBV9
ASSVYERGSTDTQY
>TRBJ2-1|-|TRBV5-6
ASSGILAGGPGEQF
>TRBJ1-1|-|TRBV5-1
ASSWGLGSTEAF
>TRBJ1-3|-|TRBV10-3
ATQQGASGNTIY
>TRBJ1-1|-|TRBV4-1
ASSPKPGGNTEAF
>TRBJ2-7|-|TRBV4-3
ASSQGGLAGAYEQY
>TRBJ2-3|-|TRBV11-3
ASSSSTPDTQY
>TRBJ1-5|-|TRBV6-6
ASTGKPHQPQH
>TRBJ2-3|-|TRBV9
ASSSGLAGRASTDTQY
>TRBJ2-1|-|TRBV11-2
ASSLAVLSYNEQF
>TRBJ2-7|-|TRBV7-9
ASSLDAGSYEQY
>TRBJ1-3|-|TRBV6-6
ASSTRGSGNTIY
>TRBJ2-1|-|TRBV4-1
ASSQDGTSSGSQF
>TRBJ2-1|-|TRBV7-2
ASSSPQRSNEQF
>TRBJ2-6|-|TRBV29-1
SVYSTGANVLT
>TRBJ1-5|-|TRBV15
ATSRGETNQPQH
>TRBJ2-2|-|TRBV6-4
ASSAGRNTGELF
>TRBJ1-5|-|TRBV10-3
AISETPGQSNQPQH
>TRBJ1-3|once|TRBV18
ASSPNHINSGNTIY
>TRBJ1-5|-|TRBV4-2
ASSQDRSSNQPQH
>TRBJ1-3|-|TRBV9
ASSVDRVDTIY
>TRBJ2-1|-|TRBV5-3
ARSHRDRGPDEQF
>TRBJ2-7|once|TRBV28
ASLSLGQHYEQY
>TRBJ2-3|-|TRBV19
ASSIVFSYIRQGGTDTQY
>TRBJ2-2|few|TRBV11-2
ASSPIRGPGTGELF
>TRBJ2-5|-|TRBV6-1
ASSEYDTQETQY
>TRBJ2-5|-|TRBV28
ASSSLGGQETQY
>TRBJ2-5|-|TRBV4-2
ASSQDLRTQY
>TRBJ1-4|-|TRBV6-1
ASSEGTGDEKLF